Below, 15 T cell receptor beta chains from the same sample are listed, as sequenced in a study of glioma-infiltrating T cells after dendritic cell vaccination (dated by TCRdb to the mid-2010s). The time point label, read with the paper, signifies: after dendritic cell vaccination, including at tumor progression/relapse. Receptor libraries were prepared by the immunoSEQ multiplex PCR assay. TCRdb re-hosts the immuneACCESS table, in-frame sequences only. Its copies lack some clones; in the studies checked, an unresolved V gene accounts for under half of them, and the cause for the rest is not known. This sample is represented by tens of thousands of clones; over 75% of them were singletons. The top ten constitute about 2.3% of the sample. The sample was blood, taken after dendritic cell vaccination. These receptors were obtained from a human donor with glioblastoma.

The V gene is TRBV25-1, the J gene TRBJ1-1; possible D gene TRBD1, 5 bases. CDR1 is MGHDK and CDR2 is SYGVNS in the germline V gene. The CDR3 length is 14 residues. V was cut by 7 bases and J by 5 bases, with 17 bases left in between. The CDR3 spells CASTWGRGWTEAFF. CDR3 nucleotide sequence: TGTGCCAGCACGTGGGGGAGGGGCTGGACTGAAGCTTTCTTT.

V is TRBV7-8 and J is TRBJ1-4; tentatively, D is TRBD1 (5 bases). Germline CDR1 SGHVS, CDR2 FQNEAQ. CDR3 length: 17 amino acids. The ends were cut back, 5 bases at V and 6 bases at J, with 22 bases in the middle. CDR3 DNA: TGTGCCAGCAGCCGCCCAAGGGGCTCCTTCTGGGATGAAAAACTGTTTTTT. This translates into CASSRPRGSFWDEKLFF.

The rearrangement uses TRBV27 and TRBJ1-5; D possibly corresponds to TRBD1 (5 bases). The length of the CDR3 is 14 residues. V lost 1 base and J lost 5, with 9 bases in between. CDR1 is MNHEY and CDR2 is SMNVEV in the germline V gene (reference sequence). CDR3 nucleotides: TGTGCCAGCAGTTTATGGGGGGTGGATCAGCCCCAGCATTTT. It codes for CASSLWGVDQPQHF.

The V call is TRBV7-9, the J call TRBJ2-1, with 9 positions matching TRBD1. Germline CDR1 is SEHNR and CDR2 is FQNEAQ (reference sequence). The CDR3 totals 17 residues. V was pared by 4 bases and J by 3 bases, with 10 bases of the junction left unmatched. The CDR3: CASSSKYRDRVYNEQFF. The CDR3 nucleotides read TGTGCCAGCAGCTCCAAGTACCGGGACAGGGTCTACAATGAGCAGTTCTTC.

V usage is TRBV2 and J usage is TRBJ1-4, with D unclear. Germline lookup yields CDR1 SNHLY and CDR2 FYNNEI. With 9 bases removed from V and 8 bases from J, the gap between germline ends came to 22 bases. The CDR3 runs to 15 residues. Here the CDR3 DNA reads TGTGCCAGTTGGGAGTCCGGGTCTTATCGGGAAAAACTGTTTTTT. Encoded protein: CASWESGSYREKLFF.

This chain uses TRBV5-1 with TRBJ2-1; 8 positions agree with TRBD2. This CDR3 is built from 14 residues. Trimming took 4 bases from V and 10 from J; bases not matched to a gene: 10. Germline V gene lookup returns CDR1 SGHRS and CDR2 YFSETQ. The CDR3 DNA reads TGCGCCAGCAGCCCGACTAGCGACGGAACGGAGCAGTTCTTC. Protein sequence: CASSPTSDGTEQFF.

This clone was counted between two and nine times. The V gene is TRBV7-3, the J gene TRBJ1-1, with a tentative D call TRBD1 (5 bases). V lost 5 bases and J lost 0, with 13 bases in between. From germline, CDR1 is SGHTA and CDR2 FQGTGA. The CDR3 totals 15 residues. Written as DNA, the CDR3 is TGTGCCAGCAGCCAACACCAGACAGTGAACACTGAAGCTTTCTTT. Translation: CASSQHQTVNTEAFF.

The CDR3 is CASNNQGSSDTQYF. Written as DNA, the CDR3 is TGTGCCAGCAATAACCAAGGGAGCTCAGATACGCAGTATTTT. The chain recombines TRBV2 with TRBJ2-3; a weak D match, TRBD2 (5 bases). The CDR3 is made up of 14 amino acids. The ends were cut back, 7 bases at V and 4 bases at J, with 15 bases in the middle. CDR1 is SNHLY and CDR2 is FYNNEI in the germline V gene.

The DNA for the CDR3 is TGTGCCAGCAGGCGAGGCGCTGAAGCTTTCTTT. It codes for CASRRGAEAFF. The chain couples TRBV14 to TRBJ1-1; no firm D call. V lost 6 bases and J 6 bases, leaving 8 bases between the germline ends. The CDR3 has 11 amino acids. Germline lookup yields CDR1 SGHDN and CDR2 FVKESK.

This chain links TRBV19 with TRBJ2-7, with 9 bases that match TRBD1. Germline lookup yields CDR1 LNHDA and CDR2 SQIVND (reference sequence). V lost 6 bases and J lost 0; bases outside the gene matches: 6. The CDR3 is made up of 15 amino acids. The CDR3 DNA is TGTGCCAGTAGAAAAGAGGACAGGGGCTCCTACGAGCAGTACTTC. This codes for CASRKEDRGSYEQYF.

The rearrangement joins TRBV5-6 to TRBJ1-1, with 8 bases that match TRBD1. The V gene's germline CDR1 is SGHDT and CDR2 YYEEEE. The J segment lost 1 base and the V segment lost 0 bases, leaving 5 bases of the junction unmatched. There are 16 residues in the CDR3. The CDR3 bases are TGTGCCAGCAGCTTGGGGATCAGGGGGCGGAACACTGAAGCTTTCTTT. Amino acid sequence: CASSLGIRGRNTEAFF.

The chain combines TRBV4-2 with TRBJ2-7; perhaps TRBD2 as D (5 bases). The CDR3 has 13 residues. The germline CDR1 and CDR2 sequences are LGHNA and YNFKEQ. Trimming cost V 1 base and J 5 bases, with 9 bases left between them. The CDR3 DNA reads TGTGCCAGCAGCCAAGCGGAGGTCCACGAGCAGTACTTC. Translated: CASSQAEVHEQYF.

This clone appeared a few times. The CDR3 DNA sequence: TGTGCCAGCAGTTCACAGCCCCGGAGGGTTGGGGAAAAACTGTTTTTT. Amino acid sequence: CASSSQPRRVGEKLFF. The rearrangement links TRBV6-6 to TRBJ1-4; the D is unclear. V lost 4 bases, J lost 8 bases, and 20 bases lay in between. The CDR3 is 16 residues long. Germline values: CDR1 MNHNY, CDR2 SVGAGI (reference sequence).

The chain employs TRBV5-4 and TRBJ2-1; 7 bases map to TRBD2. V dropped 4 bases and J dropped 5; count of bases not matched to a gene: 9. This CDR3 region has 15 residues. The germline CDR1 and CDR2 sequences are SGHNT and YYREEE (reference sequence). CDR3 loop: CASSPKRLADNEQFF. The CDR3 coding sequence is TGTGCCAGCAGCCCAAAAAGACTAGCCGACAATGAGCAGTTCTTC.

The V call is TRBV5-1, the J call TRBJ2-1; unclear D gene. The V gene lost 2 bases and the J gene lost 4 bases, with 10 bases spanning the gap. Germline CDR1 SGHRS, CDR2 YFSETQ. This CDR3 comprises 14 residues. The CDR3 loop is CASSFFQEYNEQFF. Here the CDR3 DNA reads TGCGCCAGCAGCTTTTTTCAGGAATACAATGAGCAGTTCTTC.